This TCR beta chain was captured in a study of shared clonotypes between healthy human individuals. Study as a whole: Per donor, three plates held CD4 naive cells, three held CD4 memory, two held CD8 naive and one held CD8 memory. Regarding the study as a whole: Relative to clonotypes present in all four donors, those not shared had lower generation probabilities.

Terminally differentiated effector memory CD45RA+ cells were excluded by CCR7 positive selection of CD45RO-negative cells. The V segment lost 4 bases and the J segment 3 bases; nucleotides outside the gene matches: 1. This CDR3 spans 14 amino acids. CDR1 is SNHLY, CDR2 FYNNEI, per germline. A remark on this clone: Antigen unknown.

Deep-level settings were used for running the assay. Some clones are missing from TCRdb's copy, which holds only in-frame ones; the method was immunoSEQ multiplex PCR. The data hold about 820,000 clones, with 80% to 95% observed a single time. The receptor was derived from a man aged 25-45 years in good health. This chain connects TRBV2 to TRBJ2-1; TRBD1 aligns across 9 bases. Sequenced material: naive CD8+ T cells sorted from blood. CDR3 amino acids: CASSVGQGYNEQFF. CDR3 in DNA: TGTGCCAGCAGTGTGGGACAGGGCTACAATGAGCAGTTCTTC.